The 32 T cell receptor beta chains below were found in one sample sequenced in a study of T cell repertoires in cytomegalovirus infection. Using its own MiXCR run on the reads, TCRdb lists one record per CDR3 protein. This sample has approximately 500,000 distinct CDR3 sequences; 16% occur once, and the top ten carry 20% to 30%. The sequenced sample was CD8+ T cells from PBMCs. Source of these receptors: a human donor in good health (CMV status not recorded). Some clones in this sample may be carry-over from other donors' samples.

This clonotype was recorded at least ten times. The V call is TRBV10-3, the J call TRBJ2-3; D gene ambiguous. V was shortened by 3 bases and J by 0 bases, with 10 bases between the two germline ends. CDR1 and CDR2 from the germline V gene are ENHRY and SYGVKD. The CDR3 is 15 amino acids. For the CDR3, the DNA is TGTGCCATCAGTGAAGGAGAACGAAGCACAGATACGCAGTATTTT. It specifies CAISEGERSTDTQYF.

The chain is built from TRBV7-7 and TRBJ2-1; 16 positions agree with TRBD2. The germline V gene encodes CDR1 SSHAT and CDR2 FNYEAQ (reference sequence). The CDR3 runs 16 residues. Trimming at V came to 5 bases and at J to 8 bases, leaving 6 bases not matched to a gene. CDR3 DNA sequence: TGTGCCAGCAGCCCGGGGACTAGCGGGGGGGCGGATGAGCAGTTCTTC. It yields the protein CASSPGTSGGADEQFF.

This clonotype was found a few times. The CDR3 nucleotides are TGTGCCAGCAGCGTAGGAGGAGGTACCGCAGCTTTCTTT. This sequence encodes CASSVGGGTAAFF. This rearrangement joins TRBV9 to TRBJ1-1; D call uncertain. The germline V gene has CDR1 SGDLS and CDR2 YYNGEE. Trimming took off 0 bases at V and 10 bases at J, with 13 bases between the two ends. The CDR3 extends over 13 amino acids.

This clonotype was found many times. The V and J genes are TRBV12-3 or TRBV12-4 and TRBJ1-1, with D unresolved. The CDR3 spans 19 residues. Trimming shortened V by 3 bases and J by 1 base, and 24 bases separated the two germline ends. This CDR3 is CASSLVRNLLAGRNTEAFF. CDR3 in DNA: TGTGCCAGCAGTTTGGTACGGAACCTACTGGCTGGAAGGAACACTGAAGCTTTCTTT.

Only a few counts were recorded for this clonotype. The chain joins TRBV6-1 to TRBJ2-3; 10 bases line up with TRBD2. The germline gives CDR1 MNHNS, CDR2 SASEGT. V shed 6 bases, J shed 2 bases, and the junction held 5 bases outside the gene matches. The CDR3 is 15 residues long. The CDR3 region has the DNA TGTGCCAGCAGCAGCGGGGGGGTACTCACAGATACGCAGTATTTT. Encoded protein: CASSSGGVLTDTQYF.

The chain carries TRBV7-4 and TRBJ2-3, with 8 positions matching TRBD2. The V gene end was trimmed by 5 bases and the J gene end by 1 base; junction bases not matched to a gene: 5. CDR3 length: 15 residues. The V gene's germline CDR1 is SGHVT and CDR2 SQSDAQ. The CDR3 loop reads CASSLSGSCTDTQYF. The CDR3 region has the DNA TGTGCCAGCAGCCTAAGCGGGAGCTGCACAGATACGCAGTATTTT.

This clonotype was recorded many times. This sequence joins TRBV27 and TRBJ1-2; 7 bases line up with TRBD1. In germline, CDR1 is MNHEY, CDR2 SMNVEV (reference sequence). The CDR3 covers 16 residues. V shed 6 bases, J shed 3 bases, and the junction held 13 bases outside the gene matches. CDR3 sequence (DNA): TGTGCCAGCAGGGGAACCAACAGGGGCGCTTACTATGGCTACACCTTC. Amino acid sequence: CASRGTNRGAYYGYTF.

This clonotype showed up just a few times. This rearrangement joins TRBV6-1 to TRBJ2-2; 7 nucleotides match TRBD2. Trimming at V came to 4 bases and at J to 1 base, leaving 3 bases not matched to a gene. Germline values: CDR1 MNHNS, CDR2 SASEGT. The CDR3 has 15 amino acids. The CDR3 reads CASSASGENTGELFF. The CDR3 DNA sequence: TGTGCCAGCAGTGCGAGCGGGGAGAACACCGGGGAGCTGTTTTTT.

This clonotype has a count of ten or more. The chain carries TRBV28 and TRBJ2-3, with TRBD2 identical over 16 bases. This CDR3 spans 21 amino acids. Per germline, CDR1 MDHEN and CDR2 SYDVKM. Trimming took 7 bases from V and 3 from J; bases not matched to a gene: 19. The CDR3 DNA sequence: TGTGCCAGCACTTACCTAGCGGGGACAGGGACTAGCGGGAGGGATACAGATACGCAGTATTTT. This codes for CASTYLAGTGTSGRDTDTQYF.

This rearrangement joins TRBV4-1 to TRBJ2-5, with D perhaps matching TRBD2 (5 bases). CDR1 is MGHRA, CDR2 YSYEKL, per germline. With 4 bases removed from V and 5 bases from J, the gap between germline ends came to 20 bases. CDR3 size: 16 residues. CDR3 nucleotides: TGCGCCAGCAGCCCTAAACCCCGGGCTAGCTGGGAGACCCAGTACTTC. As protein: CASSPKPRASWETQYF.

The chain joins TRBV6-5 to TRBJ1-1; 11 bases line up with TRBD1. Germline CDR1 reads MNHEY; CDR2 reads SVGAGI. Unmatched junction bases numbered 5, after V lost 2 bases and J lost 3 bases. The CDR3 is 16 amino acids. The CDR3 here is CASSYGTGGGYTEAFF. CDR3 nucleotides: TGTGCCAGCAGTTACGGGACAGGGGGAGGATACACTGAAGCTTTCTTT.

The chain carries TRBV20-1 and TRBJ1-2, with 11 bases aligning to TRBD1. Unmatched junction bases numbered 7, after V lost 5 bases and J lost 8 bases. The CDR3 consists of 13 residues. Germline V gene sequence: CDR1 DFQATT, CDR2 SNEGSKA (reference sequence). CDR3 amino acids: CSAWTGGELGYTF. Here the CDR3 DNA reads TGCAGTGCTTGGACAGGGGGCGAGTTGGGCTACACCTTC.

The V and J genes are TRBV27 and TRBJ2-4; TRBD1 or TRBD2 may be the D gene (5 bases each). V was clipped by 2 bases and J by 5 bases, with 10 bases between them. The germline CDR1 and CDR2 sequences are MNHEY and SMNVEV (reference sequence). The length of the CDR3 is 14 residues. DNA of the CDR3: TGTGCCAGCAGTTTAAGGGGACGCCAAAACATTCAGTACTTC. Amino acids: CASSLRGRQNIQYF.

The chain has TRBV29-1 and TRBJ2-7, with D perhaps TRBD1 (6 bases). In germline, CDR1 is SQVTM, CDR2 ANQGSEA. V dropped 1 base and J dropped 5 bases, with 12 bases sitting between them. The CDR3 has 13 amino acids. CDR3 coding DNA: TGCAGCGTTGAAGGAGGGGGTAGCAACGAGCAGTACTTC. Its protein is CSVEGGGSNEQYF.

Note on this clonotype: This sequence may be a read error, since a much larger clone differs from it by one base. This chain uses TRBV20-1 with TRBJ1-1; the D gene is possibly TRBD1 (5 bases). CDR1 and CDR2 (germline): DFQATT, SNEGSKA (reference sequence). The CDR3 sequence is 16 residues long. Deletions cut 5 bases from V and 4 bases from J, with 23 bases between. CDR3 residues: CSAQMGEGLFFTEAFF. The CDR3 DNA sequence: TGCAGTGCTCAAATGGGGGAGGGGTTATTCTTCACTGAAGCTTTCTTT.

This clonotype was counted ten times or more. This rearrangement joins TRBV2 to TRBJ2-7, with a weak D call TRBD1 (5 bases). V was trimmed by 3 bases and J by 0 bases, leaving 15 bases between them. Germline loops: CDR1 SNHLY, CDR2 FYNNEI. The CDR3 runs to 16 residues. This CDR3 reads CASSEGVGLSSYEQYF. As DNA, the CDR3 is TGTGCCAGCAGTGAGGGTGTGGGGCTGAGCTCCTACGAGCAGTACTTC.

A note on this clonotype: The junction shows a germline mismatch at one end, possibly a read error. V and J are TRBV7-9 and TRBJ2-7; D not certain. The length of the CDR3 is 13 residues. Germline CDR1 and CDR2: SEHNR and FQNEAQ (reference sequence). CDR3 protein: CASGLRQQYDQYF. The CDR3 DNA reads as TGTGCCAGCGGCTTACGGCAGCAGTACGATCAGTACTTC.

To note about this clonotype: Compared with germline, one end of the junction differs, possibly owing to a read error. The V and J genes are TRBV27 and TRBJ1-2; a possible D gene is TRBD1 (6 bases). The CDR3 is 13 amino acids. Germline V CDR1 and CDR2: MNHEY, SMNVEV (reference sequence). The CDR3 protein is CPSSPFPQGGYTF. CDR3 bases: TGTCCCAGCAGTCCATTCCCTCAGGGGGGCTACACCTTC.

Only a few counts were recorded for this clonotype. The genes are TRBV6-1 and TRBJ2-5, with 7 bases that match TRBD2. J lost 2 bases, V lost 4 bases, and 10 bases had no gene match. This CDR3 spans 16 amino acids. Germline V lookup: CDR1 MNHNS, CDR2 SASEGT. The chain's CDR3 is CASSAPGGRSQETQYF. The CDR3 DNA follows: TGTGCCAGCAGTGCCCCCGGGGGGAGGAGTCAAGAGACCCAGTACTTC.

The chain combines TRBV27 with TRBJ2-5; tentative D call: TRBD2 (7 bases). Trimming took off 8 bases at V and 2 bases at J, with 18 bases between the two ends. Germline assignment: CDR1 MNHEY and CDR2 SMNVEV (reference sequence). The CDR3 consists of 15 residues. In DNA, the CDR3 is TGTGCCAGCCTGCCGGGGGGCTCTACGCAAGAGACCCAGTACTTC. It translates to CASLPGGSTQETQYF.

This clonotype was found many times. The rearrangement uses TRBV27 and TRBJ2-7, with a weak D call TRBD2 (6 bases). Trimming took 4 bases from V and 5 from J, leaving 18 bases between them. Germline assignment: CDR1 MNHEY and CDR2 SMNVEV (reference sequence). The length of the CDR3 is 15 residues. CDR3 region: CASSSVGGPLHEQYF. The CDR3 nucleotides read TGTGCCAGCAGTTCTGTCGGAGGGCCGCTCCACGAGCAGTACTTC.

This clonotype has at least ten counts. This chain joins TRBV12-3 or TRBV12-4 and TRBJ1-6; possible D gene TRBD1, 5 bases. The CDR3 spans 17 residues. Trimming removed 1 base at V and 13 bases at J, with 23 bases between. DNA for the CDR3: TGTGCCAGCAGTTTAGATGCGCAGGGCCTTGGCTGGGTGCCCCTCCACTTT. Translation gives CASSLDAQGLGWVPLHF.

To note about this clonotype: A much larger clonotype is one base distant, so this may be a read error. For the CDR3, the DNA is TGTGCCAGCAGTTCGGGGCTCCCGGGTGGCTCCTACGAGAAGTACTTC. The encoded protein is CASSSGLPGGSYEKYF. The chain joins TRBV27 to TRBJ2-7; D is tentatively TRBD1 or TRBD2 (5 bases each). The germline V gene has CDR1 MNHEY and CDR2 SMNVEV (reference sequence). The CDR3 extends over 16 amino acids.

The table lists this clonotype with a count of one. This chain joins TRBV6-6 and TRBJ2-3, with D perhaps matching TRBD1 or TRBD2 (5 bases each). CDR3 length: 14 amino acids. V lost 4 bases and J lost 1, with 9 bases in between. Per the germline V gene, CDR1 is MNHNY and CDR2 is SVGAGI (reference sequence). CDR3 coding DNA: TGTGCCAGCAGTTTGCCGGGACGCACAGATACGCAGTATTTT. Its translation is CASSLPGRTDTQYF.

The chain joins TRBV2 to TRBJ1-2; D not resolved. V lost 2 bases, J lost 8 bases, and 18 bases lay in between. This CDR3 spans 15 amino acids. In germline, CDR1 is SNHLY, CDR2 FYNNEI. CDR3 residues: CASSENEGPGLGYTF. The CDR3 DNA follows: TGTGCCAGCAGTGAAAATGAGGGCCCTGGATTAGGCTACACCTTC. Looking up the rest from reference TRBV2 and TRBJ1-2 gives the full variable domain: EPEVTQTPSHQVTQMGQEVILRCVPISNHLYFYWYRQILGQKVEFLVSFYNNEISEKSEIFDDQFSVERPDGSNFTLKIRSTKLEDSAMYFCASSENEGPGLGYTFGSGTRLTVV.

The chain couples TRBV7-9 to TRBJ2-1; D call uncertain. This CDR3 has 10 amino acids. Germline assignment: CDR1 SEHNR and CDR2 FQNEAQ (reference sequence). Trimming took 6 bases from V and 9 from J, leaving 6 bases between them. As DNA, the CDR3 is TGTGCCAGCAGTCCGGGTGAGCAGTTCTTC. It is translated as CASSPGEQFF.

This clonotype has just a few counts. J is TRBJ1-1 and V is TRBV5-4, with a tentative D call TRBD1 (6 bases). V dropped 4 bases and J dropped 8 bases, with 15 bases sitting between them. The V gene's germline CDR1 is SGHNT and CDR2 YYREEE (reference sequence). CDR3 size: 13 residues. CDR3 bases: TGTGCCAGCAGCCTCCCCAGGGGCCAGGAAGCTTTCTTT. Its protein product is CASSLPRGQEAFF. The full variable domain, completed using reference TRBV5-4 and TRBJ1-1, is ETGVTQSPTHLIKTRGQQVTLRCSSQSGHNTVSWYQQALGQGPQFIFQYYREEENGRGNFPPRFSGLQFPNYSSELNVNALELDDSALYLCASSLPRGQEAFFGQGTRLTVV.

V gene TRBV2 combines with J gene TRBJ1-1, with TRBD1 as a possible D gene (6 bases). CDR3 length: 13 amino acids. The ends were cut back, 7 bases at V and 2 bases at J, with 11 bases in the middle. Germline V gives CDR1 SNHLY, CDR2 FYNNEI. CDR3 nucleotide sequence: TGTGCCAGCAATTGGGACACAAACACTGAAGCTTTCTTT. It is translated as CASNWDTNTEAFF.

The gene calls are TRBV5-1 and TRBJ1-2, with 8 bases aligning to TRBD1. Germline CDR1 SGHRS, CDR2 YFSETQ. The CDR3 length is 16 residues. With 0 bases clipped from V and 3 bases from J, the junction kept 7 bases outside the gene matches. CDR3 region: CASSLAGDRGDYGYTF. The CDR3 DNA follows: TGCGCCAGCAGCTTGGCCGGAGACAGGGGAGACTATGGCTACACCTTC.

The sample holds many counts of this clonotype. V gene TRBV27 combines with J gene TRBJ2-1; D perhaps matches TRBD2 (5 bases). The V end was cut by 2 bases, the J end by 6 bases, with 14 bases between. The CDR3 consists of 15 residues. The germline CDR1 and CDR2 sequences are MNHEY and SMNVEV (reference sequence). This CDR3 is CASSLGGSYFNEQFF. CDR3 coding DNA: TGTGCCAGCAGTTTAGGCGGGTCCTACTTCAATGAGCAGTTCTTC.

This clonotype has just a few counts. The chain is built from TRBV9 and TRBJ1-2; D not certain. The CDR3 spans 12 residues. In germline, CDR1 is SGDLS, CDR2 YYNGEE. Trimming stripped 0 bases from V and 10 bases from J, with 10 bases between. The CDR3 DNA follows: TGTGCCAGCAGCGTAGGTGGAGAGCTCTACACCTTC. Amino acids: CASSVGGELYTF.

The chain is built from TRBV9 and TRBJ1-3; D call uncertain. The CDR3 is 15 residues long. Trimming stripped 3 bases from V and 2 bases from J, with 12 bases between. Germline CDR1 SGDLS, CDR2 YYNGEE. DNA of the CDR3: TGTGCCAGCAGCGGGGGAGGAGGTCCTGGAAACACCATATATTTT. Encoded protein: CASSGGGGPGNTIYF. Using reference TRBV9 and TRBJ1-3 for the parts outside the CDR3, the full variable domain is DSGVTQTPKHLITATGQRVTLRCSPRSGDLSVYWYQQSLDQGLQFLIQYYNGEERAKGNILERFSAQQFPDLHSELNLSSLELGDSALYFCASSGGGGPGNTIYFGEGSWLTVV.